The TCR beta chain described here comes from a study of OX40 agonist ivuxolimab in advanced cancers. Germline values: CDR1 MDHEN, CDR2 SYDVKM. V was trimmed by 8 bases and J by 5 bases, leaving 13 bases between them. The CDR3 has 13 residues. Assay used: immunoSEQ multiplex PCR; TCRdb lists only in-frame clones, some missing. Among tens of thousands of clones listed, around 92% were seen once. Study outcomes and limitations: Partial responders dosed at 0.1-3.0 mg/kg displayed clonal expansion ranking among the lowest.

A word on this clone: Its antigen is not known.

The starting material was CD4+ or CD8+ T cells sorted from blood, obtained in a trial of the OX40 agonist ivuxolimab. This clonotype was sampled from an adult with an advanced solid tumor such as melanoma, head and neck, liver or kidney cancer. The rearrangement joins TRBV28 to TRBJ1-3; weak D call: TRBD1 (6 bases). CDR3 nucleotide sequence: TGTGCCAGCGGTCGACAGGCACGAAACACCATATATTTT. Encoded protein: CASGRQARNTIYF. Full variable domain (remainder filled in from reference TRBV28 and TRBJ1-3): DVKVTQSSRYLVKRTGEKVFLECVQDMDHENMFWYRQDPGLGLRLIYFSYDVKMKEKGDIPEGYSVSREKKERFSLILESASTNQTSMYLCASGRQARNTIYFGEGSWLTVV.